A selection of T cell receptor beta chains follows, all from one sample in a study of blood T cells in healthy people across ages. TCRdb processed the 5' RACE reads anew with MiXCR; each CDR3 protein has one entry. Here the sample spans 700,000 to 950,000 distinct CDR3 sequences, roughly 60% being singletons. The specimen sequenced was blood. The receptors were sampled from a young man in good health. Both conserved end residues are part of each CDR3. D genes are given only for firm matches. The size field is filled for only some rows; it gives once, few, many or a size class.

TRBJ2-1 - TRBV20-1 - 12 TGCAGGACCGGGGGCTCCTACAATGAGCAGTTCTTC CRTGGSYNEQFF
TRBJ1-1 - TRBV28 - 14 TGTGCCAGCGGACAACAGGGCCCCCCGACTGAAGCTTTCTTT CASGQQGPPTEAFF
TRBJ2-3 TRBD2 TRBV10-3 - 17 TGTGCCATCAGGGGAGCTAGCGGGAGGGCCATCTCAGATACGCAGTATTTT CAIRGASGRAISDTQYF
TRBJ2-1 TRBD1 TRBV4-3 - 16 TGCGCCAGCAGCCAAGGGACAGGGGTAGCCTACAATGAGCAGTTCTTC CASSQGTGVAYNEQFF
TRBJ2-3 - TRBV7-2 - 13 TGTGCCAGCAGCTGGCTCGAAAACCCTACGCAGTATTTT CASSWLENPTQYF
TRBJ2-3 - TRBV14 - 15 TGTGCCAGCAGCCTATACGGGAGAGGCACAGATACGCAGTATTTT CASSLYGRGTDTQYF
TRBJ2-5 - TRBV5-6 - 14 TGTGCCAGCAGCTCATCCGGGCGTCAAGAGACCCAGTACTTC CASSSSGRQETQYF
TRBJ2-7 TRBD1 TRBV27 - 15 TGTGCCAGCAGTTCGACCGGGACAGGGCCGTACGAGCAGTACTTC CASSSTGTGPYEQYF
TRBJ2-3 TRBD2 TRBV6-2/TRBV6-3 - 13 TGTGCCAGCAGTGACGGGAGGCAAGATACGCAGTATTTT CASSDGRQDTQYF
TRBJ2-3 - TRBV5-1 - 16 TGCGCCAGCAGCTTGTTGGCGTGGGGGCAGGGAGATACGCAGTATTTT CASSLLAWGQGDTQYF
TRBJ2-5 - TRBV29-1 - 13 TGCAGCGTTTCTGGTCCTAGCGAAGAGACCCAGTACTTC CSVSGPSEETQYF
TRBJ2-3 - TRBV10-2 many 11 TGCGCCAGCAGGAACACAGATACGCAGTATTTT CASRNTDTQYF
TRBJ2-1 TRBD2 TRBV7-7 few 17 TGTGCCAGCAGCCCCCGACTAGCGGGGAGCTCCTACAATGAGCAGTTCTTC CASSPRLAGSSYNEQFF
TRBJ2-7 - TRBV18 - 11 TGTGCCAGCTCAGAACGACGCGAGCAGTACTTC CASSERREQYF
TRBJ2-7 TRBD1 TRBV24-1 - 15 TGTGCCACCAGTGACGGGGGACAGGGAGCAGACGAGCAGTACTTC CATSDGGQGADEQYF
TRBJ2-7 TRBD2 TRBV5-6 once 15 TGTGCCAGCAGCCCGACTAGCGGGAGGGCCGGCGAGCAGTACTTC CASSPTSGRAGEQYF
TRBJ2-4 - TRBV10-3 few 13 TGTGCCATCAGTGAGTTTCAAGGGAACATTCAGTACTTC CAISEFQGNIQYF
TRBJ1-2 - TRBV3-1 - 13 TGTGCCAGCAGCCGGAGAGGGTCGTATGGCTACACCTTC CASSRRGSYGYTF